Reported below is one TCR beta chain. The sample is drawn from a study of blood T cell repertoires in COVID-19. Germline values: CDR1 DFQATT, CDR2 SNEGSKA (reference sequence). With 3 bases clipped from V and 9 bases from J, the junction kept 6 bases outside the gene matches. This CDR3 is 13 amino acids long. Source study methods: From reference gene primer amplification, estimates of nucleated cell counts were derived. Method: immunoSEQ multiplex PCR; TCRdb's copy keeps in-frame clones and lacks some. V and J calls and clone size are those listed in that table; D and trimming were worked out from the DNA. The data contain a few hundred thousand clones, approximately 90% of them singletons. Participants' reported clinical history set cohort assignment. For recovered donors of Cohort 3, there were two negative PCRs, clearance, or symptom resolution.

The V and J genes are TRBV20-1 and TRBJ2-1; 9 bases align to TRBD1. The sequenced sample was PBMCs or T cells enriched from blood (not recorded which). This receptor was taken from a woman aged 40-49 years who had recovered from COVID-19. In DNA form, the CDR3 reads TGCAGTGCTAGTAGGGGACAGGGTGGTGAGCAGTTCTTC. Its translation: CSASRGQGGEQFF.